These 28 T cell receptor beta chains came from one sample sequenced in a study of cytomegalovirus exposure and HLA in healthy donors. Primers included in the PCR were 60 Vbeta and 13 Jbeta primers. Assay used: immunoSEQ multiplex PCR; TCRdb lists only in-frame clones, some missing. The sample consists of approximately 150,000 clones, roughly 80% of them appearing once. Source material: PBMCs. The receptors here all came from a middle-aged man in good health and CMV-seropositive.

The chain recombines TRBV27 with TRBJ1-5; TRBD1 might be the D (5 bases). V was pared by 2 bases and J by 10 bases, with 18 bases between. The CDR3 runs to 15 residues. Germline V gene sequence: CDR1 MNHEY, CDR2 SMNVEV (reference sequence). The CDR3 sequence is CASSLGLNRGSPQHF. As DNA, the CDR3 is TGTGCCAGCAGTTTAGGACTCAATCGGGGGTCCCCCCAGCATTTT.

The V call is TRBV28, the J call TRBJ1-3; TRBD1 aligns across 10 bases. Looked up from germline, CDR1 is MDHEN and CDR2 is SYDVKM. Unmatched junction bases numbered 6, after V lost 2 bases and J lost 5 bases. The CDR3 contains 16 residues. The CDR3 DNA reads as TGTGCCAGCAGTTTACGTCCGGGACAGGGGCGAAACACCATATATTTT. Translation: CASSLRPGQGRNTIYF.

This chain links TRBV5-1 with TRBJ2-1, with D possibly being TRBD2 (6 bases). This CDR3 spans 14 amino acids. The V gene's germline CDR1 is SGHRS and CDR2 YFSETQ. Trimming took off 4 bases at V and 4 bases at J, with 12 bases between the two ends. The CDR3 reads CASSVAEYYNEQFF. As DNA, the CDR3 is TGCGCCAGCAGCGTAGCGGAATATTACAATGAGCAGTTCTTC.

Written as DNA, the CDR3 is TGTGCCAGCTTCGCCGGGACAGAAGCCTACGAGCAGTACTTC. Translating it yields CASFAGTEAYEQYF. The V call is TRBV18, the J call TRBJ2-5; 7 positions match TRBD1. Matching the DNA end better, TRBJ2-7 makes the J call doubtful. The CDR3 spans 14 residues. CDR1 is KGHSH, CDR2 LQKENI, per germline.

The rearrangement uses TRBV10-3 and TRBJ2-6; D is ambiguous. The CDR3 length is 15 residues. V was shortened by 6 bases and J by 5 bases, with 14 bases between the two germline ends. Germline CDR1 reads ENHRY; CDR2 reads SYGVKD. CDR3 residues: CAISPSQFRANVLTF. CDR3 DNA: TGTGCCATCAGCCCTTCCCAGTTTAGGGCCAACGTCCTGACTTTC.

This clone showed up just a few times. The CDR3 spells CASSGTGAYEQYF. In nucleotides, the CDR3 is TGTGCCAGCTCAGGGACAGGGGCCTACGAGCAGTACTTC. The chain combines TRBV18 with TRBJ2-5; 10 bases agree with TRBD1. Near its end, the DNA agrees better with TRBJ2-7, so the J call may be wrong. The CDR3 extends over 13 amino acids. CDR1 and CDR2 from the germline V gene are KGHSH and LQKENI.

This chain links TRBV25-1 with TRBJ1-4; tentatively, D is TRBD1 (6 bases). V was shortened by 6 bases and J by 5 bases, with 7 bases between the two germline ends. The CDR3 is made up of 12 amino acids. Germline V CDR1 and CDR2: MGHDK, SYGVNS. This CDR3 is CASRQGNEKLFF. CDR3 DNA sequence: TGTGCCAGCAGGCAGGGGAATGAAAAACTGTTTTTT.

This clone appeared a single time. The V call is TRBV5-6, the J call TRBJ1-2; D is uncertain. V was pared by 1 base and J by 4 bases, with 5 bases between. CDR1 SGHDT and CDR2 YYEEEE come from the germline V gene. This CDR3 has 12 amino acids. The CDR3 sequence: CASSLNSYGYTF. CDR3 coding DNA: TGTGCCAGCAGCTTGAACAGCTATGGCTACACCTTC.

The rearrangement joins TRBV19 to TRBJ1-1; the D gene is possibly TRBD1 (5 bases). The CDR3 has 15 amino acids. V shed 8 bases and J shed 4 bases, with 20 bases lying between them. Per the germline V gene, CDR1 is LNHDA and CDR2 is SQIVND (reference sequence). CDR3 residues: CASAALRGSGTEAFF. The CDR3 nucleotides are TGTGCCAGTGCTGCCCTTAGGGGCTCGGGCACTGAAGCTTTCTTT. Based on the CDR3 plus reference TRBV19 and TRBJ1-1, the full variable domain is DGGITQSPKYLFRKEGQNVTLSCEQNLNHDAMYWYRQDPGQGLRLIYYSQIVNDFQKGDIAEGYSVSREKKESFPLTVTSAQKNPTAFYLCASAALRGSGTEAFFGQGTRLTVV.

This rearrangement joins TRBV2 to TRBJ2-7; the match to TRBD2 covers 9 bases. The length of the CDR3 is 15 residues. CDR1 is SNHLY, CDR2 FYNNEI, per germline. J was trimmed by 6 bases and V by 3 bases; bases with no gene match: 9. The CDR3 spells CASSDRRAGGTEQYF. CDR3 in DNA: TGTGCCAGCAGTGACAGACGAGCGGGAGGAACCGAGCAGTACTTC. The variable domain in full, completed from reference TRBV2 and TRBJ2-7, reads EPEVTQTPSHQVTQMGQEVILRCVPISNHLYFYWYRQILGQKVEFLVSFYNNEISEKSEIFDDQFSVERPDGSNFTLKIRSTKLEDSAMYFCASSDRRAGGTEQYFGPGTRLTVT.

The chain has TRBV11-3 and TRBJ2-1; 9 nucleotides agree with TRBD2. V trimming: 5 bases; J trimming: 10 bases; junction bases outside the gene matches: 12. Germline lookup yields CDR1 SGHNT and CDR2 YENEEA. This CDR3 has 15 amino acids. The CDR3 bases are TGTGCCAGCAGCCGGGTGGGATCTACTAGCGGGGAGCAGTTCTTC. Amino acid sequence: CASSRVGSTSGEQFF. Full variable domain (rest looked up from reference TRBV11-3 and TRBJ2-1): EAGVVQSPRYKIIEKKQPVAFWCNPISGHNTLYWYLQNLGQGPELLIRYENEEAVDDSQLPKDRFSAERLKGVDSTLKIQPAELGDSAVYLCASSRVGSTSGEQFFGPGTRLTVL.

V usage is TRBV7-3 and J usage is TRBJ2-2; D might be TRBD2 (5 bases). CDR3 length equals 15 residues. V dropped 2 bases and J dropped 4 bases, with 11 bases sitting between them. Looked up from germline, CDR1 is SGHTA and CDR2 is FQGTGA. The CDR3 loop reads CASSLAGEGTGELFF. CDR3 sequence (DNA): TGTGCCAGCAGCTTAGCCGGAGAGGGCACCGGGGAGCTGTTTTTT.

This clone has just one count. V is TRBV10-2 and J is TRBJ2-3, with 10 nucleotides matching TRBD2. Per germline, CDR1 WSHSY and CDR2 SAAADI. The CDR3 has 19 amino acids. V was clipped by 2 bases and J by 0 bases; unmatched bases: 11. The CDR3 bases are TGCGCCAGCAGTGAGGCTCTACCAACGGGACTAGCGAGCACAGATACGCAGTATTTT. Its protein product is CASSEALPTGLASTDTQYF.

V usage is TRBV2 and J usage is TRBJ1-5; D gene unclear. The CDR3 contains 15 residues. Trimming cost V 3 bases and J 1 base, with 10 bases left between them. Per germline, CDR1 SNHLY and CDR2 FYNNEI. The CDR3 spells CASSEWQASNQPQHF. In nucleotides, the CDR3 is TGTGCCAGCAGTGAGTGGCAGGCGAGCAATCAGCCCCAGCATTTT.

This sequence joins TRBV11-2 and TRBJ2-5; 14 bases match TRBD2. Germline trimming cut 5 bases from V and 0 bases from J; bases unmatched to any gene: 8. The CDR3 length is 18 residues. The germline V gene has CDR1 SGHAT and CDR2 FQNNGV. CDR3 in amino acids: CASSRRLAGGPHQETQYF. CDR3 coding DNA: TGTGCCAGCAGCCGGCGACTAGCGGGAGGGCCGCACCAAGAGACCCAGTACTTC.

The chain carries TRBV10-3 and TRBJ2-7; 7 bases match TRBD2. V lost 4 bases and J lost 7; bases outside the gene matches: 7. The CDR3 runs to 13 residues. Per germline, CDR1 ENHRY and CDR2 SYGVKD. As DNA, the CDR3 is TGTGCCATCAGTGTCACTAGGGGAGGGGAGCAGTACTTC. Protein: CAISVTRGGEQYF.

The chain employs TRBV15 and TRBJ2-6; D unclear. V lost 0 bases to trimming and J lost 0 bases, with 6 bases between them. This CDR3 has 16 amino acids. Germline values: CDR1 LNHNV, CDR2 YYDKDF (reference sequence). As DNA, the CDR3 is TGTGCCACCAGCAGAGATGAGGCCTCTGGGGCCAACGTCCTGACTTTC. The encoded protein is CATSRDEASGANVLTF.

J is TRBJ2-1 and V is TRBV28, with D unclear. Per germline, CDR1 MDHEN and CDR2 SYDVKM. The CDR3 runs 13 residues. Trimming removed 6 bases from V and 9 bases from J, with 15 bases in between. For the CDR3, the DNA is TGTGCCAGCAGCTATCGACCTGGAGTTGAGCAGTTCTTC. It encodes CASSYRPGVEQFF.

CDR3 protein: CATSRDRQGADTQYF. The CDR3 region has the DNA TGTGCCACCAGCAGAGATCGGCAGGGGGCAGATACGCAGTATTTT. The chain couples TRBV15 to TRBJ2-3, with 7 positions matching TRBD1. The CDR3 is 15 residues long. The V gene end was trimmed by 0 bases and the J gene end by 4 bases; junction bases not matched to a gene: 4. Germline V gives CDR1 LNHNV, CDR2 YYDKDF (reference sequence).

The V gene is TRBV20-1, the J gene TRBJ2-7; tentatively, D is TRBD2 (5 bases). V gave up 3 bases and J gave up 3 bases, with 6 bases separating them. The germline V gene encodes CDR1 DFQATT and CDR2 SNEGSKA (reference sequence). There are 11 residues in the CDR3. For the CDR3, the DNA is TGCAGTGCTAGCGACTACTACGAGCAGTACTTC. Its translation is CSASDYYEQYF.

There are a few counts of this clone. The CDR3 DNA reads TGTGCCAGCAGCTTTGGGACAGGGGTGGCCGAGCAGTACTTC. It translates to CASSFGTGVAEQYF. This sequence joins TRBV7-9 and TRBJ2-7; 10 bases are shared with TRBD1. This CDR3 is 14 amino acids long. V shed 3 bases and J 6 bases; nucleotides not matched to a gene: 5. Germline V CDR1 and CDR2: SEHNR, FQNEAQ (reference sequence).

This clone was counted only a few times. The CDR3 bases are TGTGCCAGCAGCTCGGGGACTAGTGGGACAGATACGCAGTATTTT. It encodes CASSSGTSGTDTQYF. This rearrangement joins TRBV5-4 to TRBJ2-3; 8 bases are shared with TRBD2. Per the germline V gene, CDR1 is SGHNT and CDR2 is YYREEE (reference sequence). This CDR3 comprises 15 residues. J gave up 3 bases and V 3 bases, and 6 bases lay outside the gene matches.

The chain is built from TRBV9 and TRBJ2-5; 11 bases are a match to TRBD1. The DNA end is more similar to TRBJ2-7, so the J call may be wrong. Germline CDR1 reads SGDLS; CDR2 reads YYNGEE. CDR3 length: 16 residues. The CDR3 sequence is CASSVGQGAPYYEQYF. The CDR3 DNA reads TGTGCCAGCAGCGTTGGACAGGGGGCTCCCTACTACGAGCAGTACTTC.

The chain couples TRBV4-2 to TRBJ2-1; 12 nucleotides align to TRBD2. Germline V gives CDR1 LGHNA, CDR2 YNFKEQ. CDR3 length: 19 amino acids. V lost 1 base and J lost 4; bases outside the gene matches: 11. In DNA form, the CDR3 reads TGTGCCAGCAGCCAAGTTAAACTAGCGGGAGGCCCATTTTACAATGAGCAGTTCTTC. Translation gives CASSQVKLAGGPFYNEQFF.

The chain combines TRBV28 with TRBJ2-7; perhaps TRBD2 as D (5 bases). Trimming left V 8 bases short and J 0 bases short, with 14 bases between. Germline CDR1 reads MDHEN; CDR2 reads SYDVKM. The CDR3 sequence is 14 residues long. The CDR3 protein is CASGLRGFSYEQYF. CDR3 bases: TGTGCCAGCGGTCTACGCGGGTTCTCCTACGAGCAGTACTTC. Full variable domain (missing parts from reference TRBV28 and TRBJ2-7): DVKVTQSSRYLVKRTGEKVFLECVQDMDHENMFWYRQDPGLGLRLIYFSYDVKMKEKGDIPEGYSVSREKKERFSLILESASTNQTSMYLCASGLRGFSYEQYFGPGTRLTVT.

CDR3 nucleotides: TGTGCTTTTGTGGGACAGAAGGTCCTCGAAGCTTTCTTT. Protein sequence: CAFVGQKVLEAFF. V usage is TRBV30 and J usage is TRBJ1-1, with TRBD1 matching over 7 bases. Germline V gives CDR1 GTSNPN, CDR2 SVGIG (reference sequence). CDR3 length: 13 residues.

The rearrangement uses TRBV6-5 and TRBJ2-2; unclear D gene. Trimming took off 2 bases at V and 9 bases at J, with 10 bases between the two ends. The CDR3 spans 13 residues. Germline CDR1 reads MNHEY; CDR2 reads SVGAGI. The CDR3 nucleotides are TGTGCCAGCAGTTACGGCGTAGCAAGGGAGCTGTTTTTT. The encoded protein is CASSYGVARELFF.

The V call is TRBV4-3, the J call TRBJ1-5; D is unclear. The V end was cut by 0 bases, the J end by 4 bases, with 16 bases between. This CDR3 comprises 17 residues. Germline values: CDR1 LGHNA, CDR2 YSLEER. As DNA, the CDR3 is TGCGCCAGCAGCCAAGATCCCCCGGCGGTTCCTAATCAGCCCCAGCATTTT. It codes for CASSQDPPAVPNQPQHF.